Below are 3 T cell receptor beta chains sequenced from a single sample in a study of blood T cell repertoires in COVID-19. TCRdb's table, derived via immunoSEQ multiplex PCR, lists solely in-frame clones and lacks some. The sample lists about 500,000 clones; about 90% were seen once. The sequencing sample was made of PBMCs or T cells enriched from blood (not recorded which). Every receptor here comes from a woman aged 18-29 years who had recovered from COVID-19.

The genes are TRBV9 and TRBJ2-7, with D hard to call. Trimming took 2 bases from V and 0 from J, leaving 12 bases between them. Germline-derived CDR1 and CDR2 are SGDLS and YYNGEE. There are 15 residues in the CDR3. The CDR3 DNA sequence: TGTGCCAGCAGCGTCGGCGGTGACGGCTCCTACGAGCAGTACTTC. It is translated as CASSVGGDGSYEQYF.

For this clone: Germline is not matched at one junction end, which may reflect a read error. The chain joins TRBV14 to TRBJ1-1; D is unclear. The CDR3 covers 13 residues. CDR1 and CDR2 (germline): SGHDN, FVKESK. The CDR3 loop reads CASSQDVESRPHF. The CDR3 bases are TGTGCCAGCAGCCAAGATGTGGAATCTAGGCCTCATTTT.

This sequence joins TRBV28 and TRBJ2-5, with D perhaps matching TRBD1 (6 bases). Trimming cost V 7 bases and J 1 base, with 13 bases left between them. The germline V gene has CDR1 MDHEN and CDR2 SYDVKM. This CDR3 has 14 residues. CDR3 in DNA: TGTGCCAGCATTGGCGACAGGCTCCAAGAGACCCAGTACTTC. This codes for CASIGDRLQETQYF.